These T cell receptor beta chains were read from a single sample in a study of blood T cell repertoires in COVID-19. TCRdb's table, derived via immunoSEQ multiplex PCR, lists solely in-frame clones and lacks some. The table records 120,000 or so clones, 60% to 80% of them present only once. Sequenced material: peripheral blood. These receptors came from a human donor in a cohort sampled during active COVID-19. Both conserved end residues are part of each CDR3. The D gene is left open where the match is weak. Size is stated for part of the rows, as once, few or many counts, or as a class when the clone is expanded.

>TRBV18|.|.|TRBJ1-1
TGTGCCAGCTCACCACTATCGGCAGGCACTAAGGGGACTGAAGCTTTCTTT
CASSPLSAGTKGTEAFF
>TRBV3-1/TRBV3-2|TRBD1|.|TRBJ1-6
TGTGCCAGCAGCCAAGGACAGGGGGCGATTTCACCCCTCCACTTT
CASSQGQGAISPLHF
>TRBV19|.|once|TRBJ2-3
TGTGCCAGTAGTATCGAGGGATATACGCAGTATTTT
CASSIEGYTQYF
>TRBV30|TRBD2|.|TRBJ2-7
TGTGCCTGGAGTGTACTGGCTCGCGGGGGGCCCTCCGAGCAGTACTTC
CAWSVLARGGPSEQYF
>TRBV10-3|.|.|TRBJ2-7
TGTGCCATCAGGGATTTGGGAGGCTACGAGCAGTACTTC
CAIRDLGGYEQYF
>TRBV14|.|.|TRBJ1-1
TGTGCCAGCAGCCTCATCCGAGGAGGGGCCACTGAAGCTTTCTTT
CASSLIRGGATEAFF
>TRBV4-1|TRBD2|.|TRBJ2-7
TGCGCCAGCAGCCACGGAGGATACGTGACTAGCGGGAGAACCTACGAGCAGTACTTC
CASSHGGYVTSGRTYEQYF
>TRBV27|.|.|TRBJ2-7
TGTGCCAGCAGTTTATTGTCCAGCTACGAGCAGTACTTC
CASSLLSSYEQYF
>TRBV7-9|.|.|TRBJ1-4
TGTGCCAGCAGCTTATCAGGGGATAATGAAAAACTGTTTTTT
CASSLSGDNEKLFF
>TRBV4-1|.|.|TRBJ2-7
TGCGCCAGCAGCCAAGATGAGCAAATGTACGAGCAGTACTTC
CASSQDEQMYEQYF
>TRBV14|TRBD1|few|TRBJ1-1
TGTGCCAGCAGCCCACCGGGACAGGGTGTTCAAGCTTTCTTT
CASSPPGQGVQAFF
>TRBV11-3|.|.|TRBJ2-1
TGTGCCAGCAGCTCACACCTCGGGACACCCTTCAGGTCCTACAATGAGCAGTTCTTC
CASSSHLGTPFRSYNEQFF
>TRBV6-5|.|.|TRBJ2-7
TGTGCCAGCAGTTACGAACAGGCCCCCTACGAGCAGTACTTC
CASSYEQAPYEQYF
>TRBV29-1|TRBD1|.|TRBJ1-2
TGCAGCGCCCCCCGACAGGGTGGGTATGGCTACACCTTC
CSAPRQGGYGYTF
>TRBV6-2/TRBV6-3|TRBD2|.|TRBJ2-7
TGTGCCAGCAGTTACTCGACTAGCGGGAACTACGAGCAGTACTTC
CASSYSTSGNYEQYF
>TRBV7-9|.|once|TRBJ2-7
TGTGCCAGCAGCTTAGTGGGGGAGGGGGACGAGCAGTACTTC
CASSLVGEGDEQYF
>TRBV29-1|.|.|TRBJ2-2
TGCAGCGTTGTGGGGGCGGGGGATTTTGGGTTGAACACCGGGGAGCTGTTTTTT
CSVVGAGDFGLNTGELFF
>TRBV7-6|TRBD1|.|TRBJ1-5
TGTGCCAGCAGCCTGGGACAGGGAAGGAGCAATCAGCCCCAGCATTTT
CASSLGQGRSNQPQHF
>TRBV4-2|TRBD2|.|TRBJ2-7
TGTGCCAGCAGCCAAGAGCCTAGCGGGCCCAGGCAGTACTTC
CASSQEPSGPRQYF
>TRBV14|.|.|TRBJ2-7
TGTGCCAGCAGCCACCGGGTGTGGGAGCAGTACTTC
CASSHRVWEQYF
>TRBV5-4|.|.|TRBJ1-1
TGTGCCAGCAGCTTCGGGGATACTGAAGCTTTCTTT
CASSFGDTEAFF
>TRBV14|TRBD1|.|TRBJ1-1
TGTGCCAGCAGACCACGGACAGGGAACACTGAAGCTTTCTTT
CASRPRTGNTEAFF
>TRBV27|TRBD2|.|TRBJ2-7
TGTGCCAGCAGCCTCCTAGCGGGAGGGATTTACGAGCAGTACTTC
CASSLLAGGIYEQYF
>TRBV6-5|TRBD2|.|TRBJ2-7
TGTGCCAGCAGTTACTCGTTTCCTAGCGGGAGCGGCGAGCAGTACTTC
CASSYSFPSGSGEQYF
>TRBV6-6|TRBD1|.|TRBJ2-7
TGTGCCAGCAGTCCCCCCGGGACAGGGGGCGCCTACGAGCAGTACTTC
CASSPPGTGGAYEQYF
>TRBV5-1|TRBD2|once|TRBJ2-7
TGCGCCAGCAGCTCCCCGGGACTAGCCCACGAGCAGTACTTC
CASSSPGLAHEQYF
>TRBV4-1|.|.|TRBJ2-7
TGCGCCAGCAGCCAAGGCGGATCCGAGCAGTACTTC
CASSQGGSEQYF
>TRBV28|TRBD2|.|TRBJ2-5
TGTGCCAGCAGTTCACCTCTCGGGGGGCAAGAGACCCAGTACTTC
CASSSPLGGQETQYF
>TRBV7-6|TRBD2|.|TRBJ2-1
TGTGCCAGCAGCGCCGGGAGCGGGGGGGTTAACTACAATGAGCAGTTCTTC
CASSAGSGGVNYNEQFF
>TRBV9|TRBD2|.|TRBJ2-7
TGTGCCAGCAGCGTAGACCTAGCGGGAGAAAAGGAGCAGTACTTC
CASSVDLAGEKEQYF
>TRBV5-1|TRBD1|.|TRBJ2-7
TGCGCCAGCAGCCTCGGACAGGGGGCTACCTACGAGCAGTACTTC
CASSLGQGATYEQYF
>TRBV3-1/TRBV3-2|TRBD1|few|TRBJ1-1
TGTGCCAGCAGGGACAGGGAGACTGGTGAAGCTTTCTTT
CASRDRETGEAFF
>TRBV2|TRBD1|.|TRBJ2-7
TGTGCCAGCAGCCGGGACAGGGGTTACGAGCAGTACTTC
CASSRDRGYEQYF
>TRBV6-5|TRBD2|.|TRBJ2-7
TGTGCCAGCACAGGGACTAGCGGACCCTACGAGCAGTACTTC
CASTGTSGPYEQYF
>TRBV6-5|TRBD2|.|TRBJ2-7
TGTGCCAGCAGTTACTCTGCGGGGGGAGAGCAGTACTTC
CASSYSAGGEQYF
>TRBV29-1|TRBD1|.|TRBJ2-7
TGCAGCGTGGGTCGGACAGGCTTTACCTACGAGCAGTACTTC
CSVGRTGFTYEQYF
>TRBV15|.|.|TRBJ1-2
TGTGCCACCAGCAGAGATAGGAGAATCTATGGCTACACCTTC
CATSRDRRIYGYTF
>TRBV7-2|.|.|TRBJ2-5
TGTGCCAGCAGCCCCCTGGGCAGGGAGGTGTTACTGCAAGAGACCCAGTACTTC
CASSPLGREVLLQETQYF
>TRBV24-1|TRBD2|.|TRBJ2-2
TGTGCCACCAGTGATCCGACTAGCGGGGATACCGGGGAGCTGTTTTTT
CATSDPTSGDTGELFF
>TRBV6-5|.|.|TRBJ1-4
TGTGCCAGCAGTTACCAGGGGCCCCCCACTAATGAAAAACTGTTTTTT
CASSYQGPPTNEKLFF
>TRBV27|TRBD2|.|TRBJ2-7
TGTGCCAGCAGTTTATTGGTCGGGGCAGCGGGGGGGCGAAACGAGCAGTACTTC
CASSLLVGAAGGRNEQYF
>TRBV7-9|TRBD1|few|TRBJ1-2
TGTGCCAGCAGCGCGGGACAGGTATATGGCTACACCTTC
CASSAGQVYGYTF
>TRBV9|TRBD1|.|TRBJ2-5
TGTGCCAGCAGCCCCGGGACAGGGACCTACCAAGAGACCCAGTACTTC
CASSPGTGTYQETQYF
>TRBV5-6|.|.|TRBJ2-7
TGTGCCAGCAGCTTGGTGGGGGGTACCGGCGAGCAGTACTTC
CASSLVGGTGEQYF
>TRBV29-1|.|.|TRBJ2-1
TGCAGCGTTGCAAGCGGAAGGAATGAGCAGTTCTTC
CSVASGRNEQFF
>TRBV14|.|.|TRBJ1-1
TGTGCCAGCAGCTCCGTCCAGGGGATGACTGAAGCTTTCTTT
CASSSVQGMTEAFF
>TRBV7-8|TRBD1|.|TRBJ1-5
TGTGCCAGCAGCCCTGGACAGGGGGCAGGTCAGCCCCAGCATTTT
CASSPGQGAGQPQHF
>TRBV29-1|.|.|TRBJ2-1
TGCAGCGTTGACCCAGACACCTACAATGAGCAGTTCTTC
CSVDPDTYNEQFF
>TRBV7-9|.|.|TRBJ2-7
TGTGCCAGCAGCCGTGGACAGCGCTACGAGCAGTACTTC
CASSRGQRYEQYF